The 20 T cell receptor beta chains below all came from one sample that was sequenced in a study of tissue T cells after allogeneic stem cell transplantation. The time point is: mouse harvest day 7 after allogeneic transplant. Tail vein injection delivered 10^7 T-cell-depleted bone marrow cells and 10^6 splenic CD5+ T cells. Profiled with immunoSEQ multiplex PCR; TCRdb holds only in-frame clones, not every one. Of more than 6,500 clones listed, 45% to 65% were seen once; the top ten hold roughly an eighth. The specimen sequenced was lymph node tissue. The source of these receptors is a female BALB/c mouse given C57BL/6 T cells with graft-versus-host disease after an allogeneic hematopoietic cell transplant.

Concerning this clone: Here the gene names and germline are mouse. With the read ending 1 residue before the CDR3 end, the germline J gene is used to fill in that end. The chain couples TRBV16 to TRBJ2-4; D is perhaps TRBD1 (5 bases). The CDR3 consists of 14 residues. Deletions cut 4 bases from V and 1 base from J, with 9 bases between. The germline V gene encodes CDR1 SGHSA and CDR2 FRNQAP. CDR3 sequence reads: CASSSTGGQNTLYF. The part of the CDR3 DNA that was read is TGTGCAAGCAGCTCTACAGGAGGTCAAAACACCTTGTAC.

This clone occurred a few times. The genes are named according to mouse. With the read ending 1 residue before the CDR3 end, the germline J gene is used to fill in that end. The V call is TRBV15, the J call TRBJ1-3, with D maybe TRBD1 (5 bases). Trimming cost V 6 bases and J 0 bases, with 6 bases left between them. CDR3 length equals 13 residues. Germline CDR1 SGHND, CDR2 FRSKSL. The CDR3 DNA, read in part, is TGTGCCAGCAGGGACAATTCTGGAAATACGCTCTAT. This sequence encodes CASRDNSGNTLY. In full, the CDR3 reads CASRDNSGNTLYF.

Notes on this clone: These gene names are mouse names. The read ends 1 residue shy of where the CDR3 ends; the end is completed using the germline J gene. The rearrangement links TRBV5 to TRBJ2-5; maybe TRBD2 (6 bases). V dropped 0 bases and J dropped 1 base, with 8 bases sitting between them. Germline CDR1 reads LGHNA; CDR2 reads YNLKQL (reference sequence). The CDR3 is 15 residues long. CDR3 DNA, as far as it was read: TGTGCCAGCAGCCAAGATCGGGGGGACCAAGACACCCAGTAC. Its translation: CASSQDRGDQDTQY. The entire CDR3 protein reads CASSQDRGDQDTQYF.

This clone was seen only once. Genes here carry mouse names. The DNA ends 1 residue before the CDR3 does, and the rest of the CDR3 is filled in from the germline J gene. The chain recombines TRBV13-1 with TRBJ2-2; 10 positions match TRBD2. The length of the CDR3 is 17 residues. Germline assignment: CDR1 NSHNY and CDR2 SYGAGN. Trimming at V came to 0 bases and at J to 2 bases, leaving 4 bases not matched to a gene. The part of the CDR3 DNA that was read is TGTGCCAGCAGTGATGAGACTGGGGGGTGGAACACCGGGCAGCTCTAC. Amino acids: CASSDETGGWNTGQLY. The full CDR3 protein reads CASSDETGGWNTGQLYF.

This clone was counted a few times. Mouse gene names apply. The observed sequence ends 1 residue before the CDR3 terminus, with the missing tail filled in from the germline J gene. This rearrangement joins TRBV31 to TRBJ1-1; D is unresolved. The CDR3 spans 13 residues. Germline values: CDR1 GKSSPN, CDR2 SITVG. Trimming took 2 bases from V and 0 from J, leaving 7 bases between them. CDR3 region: CAWSSGSNTEVFF. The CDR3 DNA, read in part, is TGTGCCTGGAGTTCGGGGTCAAACACAGAAGTCTTC.

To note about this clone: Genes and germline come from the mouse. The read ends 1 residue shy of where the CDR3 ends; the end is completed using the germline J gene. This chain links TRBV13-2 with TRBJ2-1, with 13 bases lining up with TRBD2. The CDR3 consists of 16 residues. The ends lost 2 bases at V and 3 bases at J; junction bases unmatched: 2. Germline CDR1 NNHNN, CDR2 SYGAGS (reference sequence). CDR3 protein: CASGDRDWGGYAEQFF. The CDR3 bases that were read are TGTGCCAGCGGTGACCGGGACTGGGGGGGCTATGCTGAGCAGTTC.

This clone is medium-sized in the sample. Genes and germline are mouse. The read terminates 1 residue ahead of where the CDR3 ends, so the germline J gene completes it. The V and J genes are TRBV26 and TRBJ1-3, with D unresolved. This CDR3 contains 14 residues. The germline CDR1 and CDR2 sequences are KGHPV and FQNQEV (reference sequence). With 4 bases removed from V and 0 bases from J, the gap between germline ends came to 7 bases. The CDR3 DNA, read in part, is TGTGCCAGCAGTCCAGACATTTCTGGAAATACGCTCTAT. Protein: CASSPDISGNTLY. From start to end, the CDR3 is CASSPDISGNTLYF.

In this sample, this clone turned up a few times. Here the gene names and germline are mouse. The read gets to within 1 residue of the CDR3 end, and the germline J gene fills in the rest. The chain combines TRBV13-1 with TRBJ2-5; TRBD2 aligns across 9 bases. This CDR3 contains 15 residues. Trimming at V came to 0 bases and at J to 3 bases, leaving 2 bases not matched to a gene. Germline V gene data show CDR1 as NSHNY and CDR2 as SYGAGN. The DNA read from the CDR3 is TGTGCCAGCAGTGATGACGACTGGGGGCAAGACACCCAGTAC. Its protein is CASSDDDWGQDTQY. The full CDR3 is CASSDDDWGQDTQYF.

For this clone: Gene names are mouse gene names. The DNA read from the CDR3 is TGTGCCAGCAGCTTACGGGACATAAACACCTTGTAC. Its translation: CASSLRDINTLY. The CDR3 as a whole reads CASSLRDINTLYF. The genes are TRBV3 and TRBJ2-4, with D perhaps TRBD1 (6 bases). Sequencing ends 1 residue short of the CDR3 end; the germline J gene provides the rest. V was shortened by 2 bases and J by 5 bases, with 8 bases between the two germline ends. The germline gives CDR1 SNHLY, CDR2 FYNGKV (reference sequence). The CDR3 covers 13 residues. Combining the CDR3 with reference TRBV3 and TRBJ2-4 gives the whole variable domain GPKVLQIPSHQIIDMGQMVTLNCDPVSNHLYFYWYKQILGQQMEFLVNFYNGKVMEKSKLFKDQFSVERPDGSYFTLKIQPTALEDSAVYFCASSLRDINTLYFGAGTRLSVL.

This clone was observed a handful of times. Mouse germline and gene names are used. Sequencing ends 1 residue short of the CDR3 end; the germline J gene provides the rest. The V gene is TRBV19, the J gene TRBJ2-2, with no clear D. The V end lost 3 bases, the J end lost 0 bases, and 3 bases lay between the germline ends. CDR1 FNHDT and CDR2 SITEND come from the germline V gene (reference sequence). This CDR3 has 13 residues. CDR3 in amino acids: CASSTPNTGQLYF. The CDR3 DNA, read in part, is TGTGCCAGCAGTACCCCAAACACCGGGCAGCTCTAC.

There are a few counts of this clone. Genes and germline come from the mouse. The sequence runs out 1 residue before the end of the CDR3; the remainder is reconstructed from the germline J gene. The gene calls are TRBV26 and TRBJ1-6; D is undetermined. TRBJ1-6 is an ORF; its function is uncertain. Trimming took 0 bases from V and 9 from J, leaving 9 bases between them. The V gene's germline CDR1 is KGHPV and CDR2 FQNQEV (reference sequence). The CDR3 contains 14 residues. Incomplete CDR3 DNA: TGTGCCAGCAGTCTGTCGAAGGGCGGTTCGCCCCTCTAC. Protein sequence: CASSLSKGGSPLY. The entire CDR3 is CASSLSKGGSPLYF.

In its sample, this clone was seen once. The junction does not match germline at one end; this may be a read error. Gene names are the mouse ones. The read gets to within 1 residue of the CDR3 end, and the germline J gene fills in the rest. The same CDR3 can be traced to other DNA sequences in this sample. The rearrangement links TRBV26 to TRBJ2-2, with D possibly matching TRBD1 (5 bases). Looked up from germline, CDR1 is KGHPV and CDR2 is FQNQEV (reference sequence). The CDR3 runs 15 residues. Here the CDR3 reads CASSLSGSNTGQLYF. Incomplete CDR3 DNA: TGTGCCAGCAGCCTGTCAGGGTCAAACACCGGGCAGCTCTAC.

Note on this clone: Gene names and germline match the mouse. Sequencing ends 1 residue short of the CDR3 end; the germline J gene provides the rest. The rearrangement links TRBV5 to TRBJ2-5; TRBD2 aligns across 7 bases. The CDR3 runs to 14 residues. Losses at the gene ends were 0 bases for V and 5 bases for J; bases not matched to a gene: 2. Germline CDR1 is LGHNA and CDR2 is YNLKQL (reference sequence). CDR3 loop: CASSQDWGSDTQYF. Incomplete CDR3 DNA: TGTGCCAGCAGCCAAGACTGGGGGTCAGACACCCAGTAC.

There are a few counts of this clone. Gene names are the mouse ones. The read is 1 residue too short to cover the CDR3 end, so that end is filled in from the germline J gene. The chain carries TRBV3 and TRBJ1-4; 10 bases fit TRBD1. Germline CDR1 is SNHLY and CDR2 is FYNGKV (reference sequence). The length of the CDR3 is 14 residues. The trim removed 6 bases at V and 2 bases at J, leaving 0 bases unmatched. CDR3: CASRGQGSNERLFF. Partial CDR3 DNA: TGTGCCAGCAGGGGACAGGGGTCCAACGAAAGATTATTT. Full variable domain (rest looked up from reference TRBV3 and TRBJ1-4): GPKVLQIPSHQIIDMGQMVTLNCDPVSNHLYFYWYKQILGQQMEFLVNFYNGKVMEKSKLFKDQFSVERPDGSYFTLKIQPTALEDSAVYFCASRGQGSNERLFFGHGTKLSVL.

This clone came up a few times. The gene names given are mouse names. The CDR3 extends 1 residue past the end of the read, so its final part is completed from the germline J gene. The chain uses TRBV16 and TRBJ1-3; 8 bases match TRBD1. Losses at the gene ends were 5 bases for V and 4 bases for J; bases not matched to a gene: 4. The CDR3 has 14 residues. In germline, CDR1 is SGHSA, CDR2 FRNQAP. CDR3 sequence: CASSPDREGNTLYF. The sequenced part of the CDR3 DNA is TGTGCAAGCAGCCCGGACAGGGAGGGAAATACGCTCTAT.

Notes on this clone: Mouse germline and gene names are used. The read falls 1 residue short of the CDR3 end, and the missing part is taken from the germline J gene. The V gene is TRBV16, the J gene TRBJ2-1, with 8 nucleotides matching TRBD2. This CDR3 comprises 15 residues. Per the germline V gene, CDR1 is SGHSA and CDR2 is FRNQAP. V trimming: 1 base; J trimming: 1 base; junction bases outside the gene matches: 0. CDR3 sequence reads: CASSLAGGNYAEQFF. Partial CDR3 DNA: TGTGCAAGCAGCTTAGCTGGGGGGAACTATGCTGAGCAGTTC.

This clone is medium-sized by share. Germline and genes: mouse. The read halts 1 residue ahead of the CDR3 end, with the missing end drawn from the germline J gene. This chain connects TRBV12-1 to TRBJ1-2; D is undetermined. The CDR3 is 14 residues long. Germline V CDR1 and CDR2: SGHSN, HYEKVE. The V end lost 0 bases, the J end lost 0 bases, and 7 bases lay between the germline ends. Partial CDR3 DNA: TGTGCCAGCTCTCTCGAGGGCGCAAACTCCGACTACACC. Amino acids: CASSLEGANSDYT. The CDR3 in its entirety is CASSLEGANSDYTF.

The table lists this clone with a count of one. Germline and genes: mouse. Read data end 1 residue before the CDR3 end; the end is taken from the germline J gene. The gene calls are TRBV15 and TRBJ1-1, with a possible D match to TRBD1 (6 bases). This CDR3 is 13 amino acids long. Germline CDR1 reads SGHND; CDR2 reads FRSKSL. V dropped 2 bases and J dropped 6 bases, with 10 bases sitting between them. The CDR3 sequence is CASSLSGTPEVFF. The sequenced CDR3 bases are TGTGCCAGCAGTTTAAGTGGGACACCAGAAGTCTTC.

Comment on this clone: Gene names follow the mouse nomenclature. The sequenced part of the CDR3 DNA is TGTGCCAGCAGCTTAGGGGCCAGAAACGAAAGATTATTT. This translates into CASSLGARNERLF. The entire CDR3 protein reads CASSLGARNERLFF. The chain employs TRBV3 and TRBJ1-4, with D hard to call. The read gets to within 1 residue of the CDR3 end, and the germline J gene fills in the rest. CDR1 is SNHLY and CDR2 is FYNGKV in the germline V gene (reference sequence). The length of the CDR3 is 14 residues. The V gene lost 1 base and the J gene lost 5 bases, with 8 bases spanning the gap.

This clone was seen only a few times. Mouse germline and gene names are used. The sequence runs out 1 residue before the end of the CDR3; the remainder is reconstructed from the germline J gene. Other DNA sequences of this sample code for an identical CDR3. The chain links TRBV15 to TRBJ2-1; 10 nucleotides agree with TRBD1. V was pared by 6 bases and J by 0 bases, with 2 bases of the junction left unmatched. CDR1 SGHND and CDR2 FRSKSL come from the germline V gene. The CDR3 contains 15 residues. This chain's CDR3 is CASSRQGANYAEQFF. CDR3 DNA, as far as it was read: TGTGCCAGCAGCCGACAGGGGGCTAACTATGCTGAGCAGTTC. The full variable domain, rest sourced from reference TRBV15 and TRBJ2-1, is DAGVTQTPRHEVAEKGQTIILKCEPVSGHNDLFWYRQTKIQGLELLSYFRSKSLMEDGGAFKDRFKAEMLNSSFSTLKIQPTEPKDSAVYLCASSRQGANYAEQFFGPGTRLTVL.